This T cell receptor (beta chain) was sequenced for a study of cytomegalovirus exposure and HLA in healthy donors. Whole-study findings and limits: Subsequent analysis found a tendency for first-cohort TCR clusters to co-occur within the 120 or so validation repertoires. Many donors shared some public TCRs, even though most TCR sequences were rare. Both high specificity and high sensitivity reportedly marked the classifier's diagnosis of cytomegalovirus status. Associated with cytomegalovirus, according to the listing, were around 160 TCR beta chains.

Germline-derived CDR1 and CDR2 are SGHTA and FQGTGA. V was clipped by 3 bases and J by 5 bases, with 7 bases between them. CDR3 size: 13 residues. About this clone: Its antigen is unidentified.

The assay was immunoSEQ multiplex PCR, and TCRdb's table has in-frame clones only and misses some. This sample has about 98,000 clones, with roughly 87% found just once. The sequence was collected from a woman aged 25 to 39 in good health and CMV-seronegative. The material sequenced was PBMCs. The chain carries TRBV7-3 and TRBJ2-2; D unresolved. CDR3 in amino acids: CASSFVGTGELFF. CDR3 in DNA: TGTGCCAGCAGCTTCGTCGGTACCGGGGAGCTGTTTTTT.